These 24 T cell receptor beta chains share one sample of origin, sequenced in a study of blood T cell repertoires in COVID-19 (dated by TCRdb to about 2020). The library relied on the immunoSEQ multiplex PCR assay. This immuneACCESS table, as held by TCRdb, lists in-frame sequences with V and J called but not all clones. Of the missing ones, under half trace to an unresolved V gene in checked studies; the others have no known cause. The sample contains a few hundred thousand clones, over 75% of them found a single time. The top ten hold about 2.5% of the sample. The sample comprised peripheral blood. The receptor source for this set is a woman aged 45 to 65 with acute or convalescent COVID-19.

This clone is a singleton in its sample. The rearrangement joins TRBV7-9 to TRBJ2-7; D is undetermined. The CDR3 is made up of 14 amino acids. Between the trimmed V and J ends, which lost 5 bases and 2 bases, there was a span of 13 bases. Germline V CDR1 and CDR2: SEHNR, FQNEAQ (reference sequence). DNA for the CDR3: TGTGCCAGCAGCCGGGTCGTGGCGACCTACGAGCAGTACTTC. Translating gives CASSRVVATYEQYF.

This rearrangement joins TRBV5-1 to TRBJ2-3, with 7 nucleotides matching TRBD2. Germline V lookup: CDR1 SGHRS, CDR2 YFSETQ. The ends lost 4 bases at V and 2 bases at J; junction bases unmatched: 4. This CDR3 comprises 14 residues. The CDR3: CASSTGLFTDTQYF. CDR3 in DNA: TGCGCCAGCAGCACGGGACTATTCACAGATACGCAGTATTTT.

CDR3 DNA sequence: TGTGCCAGCAGGTGGATTCCCGGGACAGCACTTGCAACTAATGAAAAACTGTTTTTT. Translating it yields CASRWIPGTALATNEKLFF. The chain uses TRBV5-8 and TRBJ1-4; 7 bases fit TRBD1. Trimming took 5 bases from V and 0 from J; bases not matched to a gene: 16. This CDR3 comprises 19 residues. Germline V gene sequence: CDR1 SGHTS, CDR2 YDEGEE.

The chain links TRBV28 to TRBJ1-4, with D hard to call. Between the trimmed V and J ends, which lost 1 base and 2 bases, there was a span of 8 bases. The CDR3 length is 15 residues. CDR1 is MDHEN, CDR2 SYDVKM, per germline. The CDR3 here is CASSLSQRTNEKLFF. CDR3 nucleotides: TGTGCCAGCAGTTTATCTCAACGGACTAATGAAAAACTGTTTTTT.

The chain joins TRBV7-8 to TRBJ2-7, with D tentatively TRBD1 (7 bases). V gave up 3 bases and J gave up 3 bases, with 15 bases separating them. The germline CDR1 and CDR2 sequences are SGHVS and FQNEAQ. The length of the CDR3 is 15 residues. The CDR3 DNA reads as TGTGCCAGCAGCTTTGGGGGGCAGGGGGTCTACGAGCAGTACTTC. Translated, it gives CASSFGGQGVYEQYF.

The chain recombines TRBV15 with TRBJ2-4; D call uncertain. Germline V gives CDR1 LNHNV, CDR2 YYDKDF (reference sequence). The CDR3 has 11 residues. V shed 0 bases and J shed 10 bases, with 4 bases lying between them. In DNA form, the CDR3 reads TGTGCCACCAGCAGAGAGCGGATTCAGTACTTC. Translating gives CATSRERIQYF.

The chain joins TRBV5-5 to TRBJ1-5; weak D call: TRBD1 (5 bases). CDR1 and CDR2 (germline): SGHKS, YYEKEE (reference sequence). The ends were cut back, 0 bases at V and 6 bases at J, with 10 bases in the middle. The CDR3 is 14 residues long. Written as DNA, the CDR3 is TGTGCCAGCAGCTTGGAAGGGGAACGTCAGCCCCAGCATTTT. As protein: CASSLEGERQPQHF.

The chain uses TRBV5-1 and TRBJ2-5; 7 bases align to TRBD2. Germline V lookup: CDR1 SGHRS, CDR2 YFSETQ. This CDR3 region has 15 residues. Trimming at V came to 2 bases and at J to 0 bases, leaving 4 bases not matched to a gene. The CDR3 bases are TGCGCCAGCAGCTTAATGGGGGGGTACCAAGAGACCCAGTACTTC. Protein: CASSLMGGYQETQYF.

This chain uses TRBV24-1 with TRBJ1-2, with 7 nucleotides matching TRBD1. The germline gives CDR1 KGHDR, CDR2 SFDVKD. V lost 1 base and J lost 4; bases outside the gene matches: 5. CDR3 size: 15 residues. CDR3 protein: CATSDFRQGVYGYTF. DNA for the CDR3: TGTGCCACCAGTGATTTCCGACAGGGAGTCTATGGCTACACCTTC.

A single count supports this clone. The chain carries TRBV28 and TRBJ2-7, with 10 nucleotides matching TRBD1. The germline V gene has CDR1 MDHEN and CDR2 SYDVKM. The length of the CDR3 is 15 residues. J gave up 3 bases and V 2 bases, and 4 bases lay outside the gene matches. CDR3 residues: CASSLAGTGDYEQYF. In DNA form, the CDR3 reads TGTGCCAGCAGTTTAGCCGGGACAGGGGACTACGAGCAGTACTTC.

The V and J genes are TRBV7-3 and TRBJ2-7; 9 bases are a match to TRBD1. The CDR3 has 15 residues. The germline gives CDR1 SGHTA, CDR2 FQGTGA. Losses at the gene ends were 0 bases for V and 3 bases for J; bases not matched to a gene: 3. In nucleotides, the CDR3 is TGTGCCAGCAGCTTAACCGGGACAGGGCTCTACGAGCAGTACTTC. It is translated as CASSLTGTGLYEQYF.

The CDR3 reads CASSSRDTGGVYGYTF. For the CDR3, the DNA is TGTGCCAGTAGTTCCCGGGACACCGGTGGAGTCTATGGCTACACCTTC. The chain is built from TRBV19 and TRBJ1-2; maybe TRBD1 (6 bases). The V and J ends lost 5 bases and 4 bases respectively, with 20 bases between them. The CDR3 runs to 16 residues. Germline CDR1 reads LNHDA; CDR2 reads SQIVND (reference sequence). Based on the CDR3 plus reference TRBV19 and TRBJ1-2, the full variable domain is DGGITQSPKYLFRKEGQNVTLSCEQNLNHDAMYWYRQDPGQGLRLIYYSQIVNDFQKGDIAEGYSVSREKKESFPLTVTSAQKNPTAFYLCASSSRDTGGVYGYTFGSGTRLTVV.

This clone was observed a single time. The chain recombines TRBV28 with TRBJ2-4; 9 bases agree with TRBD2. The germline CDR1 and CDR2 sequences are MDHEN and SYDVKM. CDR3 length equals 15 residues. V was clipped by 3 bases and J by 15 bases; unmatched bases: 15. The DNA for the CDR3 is TGTGCCAGCAGTTTCATTGGTGGTAGCGGGAGAAGGTCGTACTTC. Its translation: CASSFIGGSGRRSYF.

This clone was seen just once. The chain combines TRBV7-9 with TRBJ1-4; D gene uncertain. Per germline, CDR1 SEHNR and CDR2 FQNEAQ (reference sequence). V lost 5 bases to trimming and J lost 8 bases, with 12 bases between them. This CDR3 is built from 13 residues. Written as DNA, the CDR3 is TGTGCCAGCAGCCCCGGACGAGGGGAAAAACTGTTTTTT. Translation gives CASSPGRGEKLFF.

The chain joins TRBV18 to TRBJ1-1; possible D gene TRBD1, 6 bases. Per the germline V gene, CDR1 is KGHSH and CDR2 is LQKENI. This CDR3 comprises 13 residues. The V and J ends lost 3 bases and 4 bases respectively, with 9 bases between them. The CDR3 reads CASSPARGTEAFF. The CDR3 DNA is TGTGCCAGCTCACCCGCCAGGGGCACTGAAGCTTTCTTT.

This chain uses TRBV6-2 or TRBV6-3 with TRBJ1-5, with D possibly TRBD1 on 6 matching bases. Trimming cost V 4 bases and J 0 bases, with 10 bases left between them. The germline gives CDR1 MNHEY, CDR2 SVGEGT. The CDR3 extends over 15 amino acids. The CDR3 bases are TGTGCCAGCAGTTTTAGGACAGCTAGCAATCAGCCCCAGCATTTT. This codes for CASSFRTASNQPQHF.

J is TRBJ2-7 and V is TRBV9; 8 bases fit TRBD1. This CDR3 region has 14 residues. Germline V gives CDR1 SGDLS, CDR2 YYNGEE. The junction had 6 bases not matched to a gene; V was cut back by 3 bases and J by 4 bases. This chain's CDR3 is CASSATTGGYEQYF. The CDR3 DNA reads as TGTGCCAGCAGCGCCACTACAGGGGGGTACGAGCAGTACTTC.

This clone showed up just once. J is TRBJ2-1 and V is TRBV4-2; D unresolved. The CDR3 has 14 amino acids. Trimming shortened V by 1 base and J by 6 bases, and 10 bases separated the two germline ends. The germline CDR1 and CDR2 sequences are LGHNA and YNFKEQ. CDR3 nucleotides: TGTGCCAGCAGCCAAGTTTTATCGAGCAATGAGCAGTTCTTC. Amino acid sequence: CASSQVLSSNEQFF.

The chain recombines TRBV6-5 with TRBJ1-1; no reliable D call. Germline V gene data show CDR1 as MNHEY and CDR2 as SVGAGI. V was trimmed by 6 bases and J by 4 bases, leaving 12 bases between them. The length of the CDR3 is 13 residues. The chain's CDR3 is CASRRLLTTEAFF. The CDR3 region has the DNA TGTGCCAGCAGGAGACTCCTGACCACTGAAGCTTTCTTT.

DNA of the CDR3: TGTGCCAGCAGTTATGAAGGTTGGGGACTGCCCCTTTCCTCCTACGAGCAGTACTTC. It is translated as CASSYEGWGLPLSSYEQYF. The chain couples TRBV28 to TRBJ2-7, with D possibly being TRBD2 (6 bases). The length of the CDR3 is 19 residues. CDR1 and CDR2 from the germline V gene are MDHEN and SYDVKM. Trimming removed 4 bases from V and 0 bases from J, with 25 bases in between.

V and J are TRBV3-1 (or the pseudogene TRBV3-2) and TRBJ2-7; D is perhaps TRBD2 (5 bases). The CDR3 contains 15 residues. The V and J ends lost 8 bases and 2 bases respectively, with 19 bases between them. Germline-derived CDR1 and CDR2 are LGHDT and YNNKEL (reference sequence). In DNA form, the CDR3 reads TGTGCCAGCCACCAAAGCGGCCACTTAACCTACGAGCAGTACTTC. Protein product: CASHQSGHLTYEQYF.

CDR3 region: CASSLPLAGTNSYEQYF. CDR3 DNA: TGTGCCAGCAGCTTACCCTTAGCGGGAACCAACTCCTACGAGCAGTACTTC. The chain uses TRBV7-2 and TRBJ2-7, with 8 positions matching TRBD2. The CDR3 is 17 residues long. Per germline, CDR1 SGHTA and CDR2 FQGNSA. V lost 2 bases to trimming and J lost 0 bases; unmatched junction nucleotides: 9.

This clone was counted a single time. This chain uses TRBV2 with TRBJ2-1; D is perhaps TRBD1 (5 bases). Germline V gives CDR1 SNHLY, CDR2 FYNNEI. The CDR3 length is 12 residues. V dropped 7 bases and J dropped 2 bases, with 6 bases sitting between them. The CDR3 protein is CASTRAYNEQFF. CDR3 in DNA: TGTGCCAGCACCAGGGCCTACAATGAGCAGTTCTTC.

CDR3 loop: CASRGTAANTGELFF. CDR3 sequence (DNA): TGTGCCAGTAGAGGGACAGCAGCGAACACCGGGGAGCTGTTTTTT. The chain links TRBV19 to TRBJ2-2; 7 bases align to TRBD1. The V gene end was trimmed by 6 bases and the J gene end by 0 bases; junction bases not matched to a gene: 4. CDR1 and CDR2 from the germline V gene are LNHDA and SQIVND (reference sequence). The CDR3 consists of 15 residues. Looking up the rest from reference TRBV19 and TRBJ2-2 gives the full variable domain: DGGITQSPKYLFRKEGQNVTLSCEQNLNHDAMYWYRQDPGQGLRLIYYSQIVNDFQKGDIAEGYSVSREKKESFPLTVTSAQKNPTAFYLCASRGTAANTGELFFGEGSRLTVL.